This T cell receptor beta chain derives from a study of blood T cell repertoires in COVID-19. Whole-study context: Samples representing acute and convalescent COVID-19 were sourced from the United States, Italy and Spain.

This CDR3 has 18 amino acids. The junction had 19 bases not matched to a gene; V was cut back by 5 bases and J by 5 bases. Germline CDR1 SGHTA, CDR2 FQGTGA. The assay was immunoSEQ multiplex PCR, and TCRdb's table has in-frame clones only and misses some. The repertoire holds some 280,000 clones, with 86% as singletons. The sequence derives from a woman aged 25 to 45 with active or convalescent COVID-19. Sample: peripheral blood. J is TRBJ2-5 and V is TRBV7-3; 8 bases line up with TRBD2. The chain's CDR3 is CASSRTGSGGLSGETQYF. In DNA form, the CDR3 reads TGTGCCAGCAGCCGAACTGGGAGCGGGGGTTTATCGGGGGAGACCCAGTACTTC. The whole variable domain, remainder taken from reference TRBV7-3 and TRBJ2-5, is GAGVSQTPSNKVTEKGKYVELRCDPISGHTALYWYRQSLGQGPEFLIYFQGTGAADDSGLPNDRFFAVRPEGSVSTLKIQRTERGDSAVYLCASSRTGSGGLSGETQYFGPGTRLLVL.